This TCR beta chain appears in the sequencing data of a study of cytomegalovirus exposure and HLA in healthy donors. On this clone: The antigen is not known.

Whole-study findings and limits: Specificity for CMV antigens was confirmed in vitro for a few of the CMV-associated chains.

Data came from immunoSEQ multiplex PCR; TCRdb stores just in-frame clones and leaves some out. The table lists roughly 70,000 clones, 85% to 95% of them singletons. The germline gives CDR1 SGHNT, CDR2 YYREEE (reference sequence). Trimming stripped 2 bases from V and 0 bases from J, with 9 bases between. There are 15 residues in the CDR3. The donors formed part of the 120-subject validation cohort, distinct from the roughly 660-subject first cohort. V is TRBV5-4 and J is TRBJ1-3, with D tentatively TRBD1 (6 bases). This TCR derives from a man between 18 and 35 years old in good health and CMV-seronegative. Input material: PBMCs. The CDR3 sequence is CASSLPTGSGNTIYF. DNA for the CDR3: TGTGCCAGCAGCTTACCGACAGGCTCTGGAAACACCATATATTTT.